The rows below give T cell receptor beta chains drawn from one sample of a study of T cells in localized non-small cell lung cancer. TCRdb keeps only in-frame clones here, not all; method: immunoSEQ multiplex PCR. Found here are 45,000 or so clones, 81% of them singletons; the top ten hold under 20%. This specimen consisted of peripheral blood mononuclear cells, obtained before any cancer treatment. The source is a man aged 40 to 69 with stage III lung adenocarcinoma. Both conserved end residues are part of each CDR3. D genes are given only for firm matches. Clone size appears in some rows only: once, few, many, or a class for an expanded clone.

15,TRBV30,.,.,TRBJ2-2,TGTGCCTGGAGTGGAACAGCAGATAACACCGGGGAGCTGTTTTTT,CAWSGTADNTGELFF
14,TRBV19,few,.,TRBJ2-7,TGTGCCAGTAGTATAACGGGCCTCCCCTACGAGCAGTACTTC,CASSITGLPYEQYF
14,TRBV7-9,.,.,TRBJ2-1,TGTGCCAGCAGCTTAAATACAGGGGGGGAGGAGCAGTTCTTC,CASSLNTGGEEQFF
13,TRBV6-6,.,.,TRBJ2-7,TGTGCCAGCAGTTTACAGGGAGTCCACGAGCAGTACTTC,CASSLQGVHEQYF
14,TRBV6-6,.,TRBD2,TRBJ2-5,TGTGCCAGCAGTTCCGCGGGGGGAGCGGAGACCCAGTACTTC,CASSSAGGAETQYF
13,TRBV5-6,.,.,TRBJ2-2,TGTGCCAGCAGCTTGGGGTCTAGCGGGGAGCTGTTTTTT,CASSLGSSGELFF
15,TRBV19,.,.,TRBJ2-3,TGTGCCAGTTCACGGGGCTACCAGGGGACAGATACGCAGTATTTT,CASSRGYQGTDTQYF
18,TRBV21-1,.,.,TRBJ1-6,TGTGCCAGCAGCACACCCTGGGAAGGAGACGTGAGGAATCCACCCCTCCACTTT,CASSTPWEGDVRNPPLHF
15,TRBV28,.,TRBD1,TRBJ1-1,TGTGCCAGCAGTTTCCTCGCGACAGGGGGCACTGAAGCTTTCTTT,CASSFLATGGTEAFF
16,TRBV29-1,few,TRBD1,TRBJ2-2,TGCAGCGTTGCTGGGGACAGCGGAACTCTGACCGGGGAGCTGTTTTTT,CSVAGDSGTLTGELFF
14,TRBV2,.,.,TRBJ1-2,TGTGCCAGCAAGTTGACAGGATCTAACTATGGCTACACCTTC,CASKLTGSNYGYTF
15,TRBV10-1,.,TRBD1,TRBJ1-1,TGCGCCAGCAGTGATCGTACAGGGGTGAACACTGAAGCTTTCTTT,CASSDRTGVNTEAFF
15,TRBV30,.,.,TRBJ1-2,TGTGCCTTGCTGGACCCCCTGGGCTCTAACTATGGCTACACCTTC,CALLDPLGSNYGYTF
14,TRBV5-4,.,.,TRBJ2-3,TGTGCCAGCAGCTTAACAGCTTACACAGATACGCAGTATTTT,CASSLTAYTDTQYF
15,TRBV9,.,.,TRBJ2-1,TGTGCCAGCAGCGTTTGGGGCGCGAGGCTCAATGAGCAGTTCTTC,CASSVWGARLNEQFF
14,TRBV29-1,.,TRBD1,TRBJ2-5,TGCAGCGGTGCCGGGACAGGGATTTGGGAGACCCAGTACTTC,CSGAGTGIWETQYF
16,TRBV10-3,.,TRBD1,TRBJ1-1,TGTGCCATCAGGGACCACAGGGGGCCTGTGAACACTGAAGCTTTCTTT,CAIRDHRGPVNTEAFF
15,TRBV2,.,TRBD1,TRBJ2-7,TGTGCCAGCAGTGACCCGAGACAGGGGGTTTACGAGCAGTACTTC,CASSDPRQGVYEQYF
18,TRBV27,hyperexpanded,.,TRBJ2-6,TGTGCCAGCAGACTTCAACAGGGCCAAAGCTCTGGGGCCAACGTCCTGACTTTC,CASRLQQGQSSGANVLTF
14,TRBV7-2,.,TRBD1,TRBJ2-1,TGTGCCTCCCAGATCAGGGGGCAAGACAATGAGCAGTTCTTC,CASQIRGQDNEQFF
14,TRBV6-6,once,.,TRBJ2-2,TGTGCCAGCAGTTACTCTTTGGGGACCGGGGAGCTGTTTTTT,CASSYSLGTGELFF
13,TRBV5-8,.,.,TRBJ2-4,TGTGCCAGCAGCTTGAGAGGGGTAAACATTCAGTACTTC,CASSLRGVNIQYF
13,TRBV5-6,once,.,TRBJ2-5,TGTGCCAGCAGCTTCGGCAGCCAAGAGACCCAGTACTTC,CASSFGSQETQYF
10,TRBV20-1,.,.,TRBJ2-5,TGCAGTGTCCGGCCGAGGGAGCAGTACTTC,CSVRPREQYF
13,TRBV23-1,.,.,TRBJ2-4,TGCGCCAGCAGTCAATTTTGGGAAAACATTCAGTACTTC,CASSQFWENIQYF
10,TRBV20-1,.,.,TRBJ1-2,TGCAGTTCCCAGTACTATGGCTACACCTTC,CSSQYYGYTF
18,TRBV10-1,.,.,TRBJ2-7,TGCGCCAGCAGTGGGATCGAACTAGTCAGCGGGCAAACCTACGAGCAGTACTTC,CASSGIELVSGQTYEQYF
12,TRBV19,.,.,TRBJ2-5,TGTGCCAGTAGTATCCAGGGTGAGACCCAGTACTTC,CASSIQGETQYF
14,TRBV27,.,.,TRBJ2-7,TGTGCCAGCAGTTTACACAATCCGGGATACGAGCAGTACTTC,CASSLHNPGYEQYF
12,TRBV30,.,TRBD1,TRBJ2-7,TGTGCCTGGAGTGGGGACAGCTACGAGCAGTACTTC,CAWSGDSYEQYF
13,TRBV5-1,once,TRBD1,TRBJ2-7,TGCGCCAGCAGACCCGGGACAGAGTACGAGCAGTACTTC,CASRPGTEYEQYF
11,TRBV20-1,.,.,TRBJ2-7,TGCAGTGCTAGGGGGGCCCACGAGCAGTACTTC,CSARGAHEQYF
15,TRBV7-8,.,TRBD2,TRBJ2-5,TGTGCCAGCAGCTTCAACGGGGGGGTTAGGGAGACCCAGTACTTC,CASSFNGGVRETQYF
15,TRBV28,once,TRBD2,TRBJ2-3,TGTGCCAGCAGTGGCAGCGGGGGGCAAACAGATACGCAGTATTTT,CASSGSGGQTDTQYF
15,TRBV7-2,.,.,TRBJ2-1,TGTGCCAGCAGCCCTAGGGGGGAGACCTACAATGAGCAGTTCTTC,CASSPRGETYNEQFF
13,TRBV10-1,.,TRBD1,TRBJ1-2,TGCGCCAGCAGTGAAGACAGGGATCGTGGCTACACCTTC,CASSEDRDRGYTF
15,TRBV5-5,.,.,TRBJ2-5,TGTGCCAGCAGCCCAAATCCGACAGGTGGTGAGACCCAGTACTTC,CASSPNPTGGETQYF
13,TRBV6-4,many,.,TRBJ1-1,TGTGCCAGCAGTGACATGGCTGGAACTGAAGCTTTCTTT,CASSDMAGTEAFF
15,TRBV27,.,TRBD1,TRBJ2-1,TGTGCCAGCAGTTTACTGACAGGGGGCATCGATGAGCAGTTCTTC,CASSLLTGGIDEQFF
15,TRBV18,.,.,TRBJ2-2,TGTGCCAGCTCACCACTAAATTCGGGGGCCGGGGAGCTGTTTTTT,CASSPLNSGAGELFF
13,TRBV7-6,once,.,TRBJ1-2,TGTGCCAGCAGATTGACAGGACCCCTTGGCTACACCTTC,CASRLTGPLGYTF
16,TRBV7-6,.,TRBD1,TRBJ2-1,TGTGCCAGCAGCTTGCGGACAGGGGGAGCCTACAATGAGCAGTTCTTC,CASSLRTGGAYNEQFF
17,TRBV30,few,TRBD2,TRBJ2-1,TGTGCCTGGAGTGTACTAGCGGGGGCCGACGCATACAATGAGCAGTTCTTC,CAWSVLAGADAYNEQFF
15,TRBV27,.,TRBD1,TRBJ2-1,TGTGCCAGCGCAATCCAACAGGGGCCCTACAATGAGCAGTTCTTC,CASAIQQGPYNEQFF
11,TRBV5-4,.,.,TRBJ2-4,TGTGCCAGCAGCTTGGAGCGGATTCAGTACTTC,CASSLERIQYF